Shown below are 32 T cell receptor beta chains from a single sample sequenced in a study of T cells in Graves' hyperthyroidism and ophthalmopathy (dated 2019 in TCRdb). Library method: multiplex PCR. The instrument was an Illumina HiSeq 2000. The TCR beta CDR3 regions were amplified from RNA transcripts. The TCR CDR3 was subjected to a first round of RT-PCR using the HTBI primer set and the Qiagen OneStep RT-PCR kit. Using fastp trimming at Q25 and MiXCR clonotype assembly, TCRdb reanalyzed the public sequencing data and kept in-frame beta chains. Identical CDR3 protein sequences are pooled into one entry, listed with their most common genes and DNA. Counted in this sample were 640,000 or so distinct CDR3 sequences; approximately 15% of them appeared once. The ten top clones hold roughly 7.7% of the sample. The sequenced sample consisted of blood. Receptors originate from a woman between 18 and 29 years old with Graves' ophthalmopathy.

This clonotype is a singleton in its sample. The gene calls are TRBV10-2 and TRBJ2-1; TRBD2 aligns across 12 bases. The CDR3 runs 14 residues. Germline trimming cut 5 bases from V and 9 bases from J; bases unmatched to any gene: 5. Germline loops: CDR1 WSHSY, CDR2 SAAADI. The CDR3 DNA sequence: TGCGCCAGCAGTCGGACTAGCGGGATTAGTGAGCAGTTCTTC. Its translation is CASSRTSGISEQFF.

In its sample, this clonotype was seen many times. The chain employs TRBV5-5 and TRBJ2-5, with TRBD1 matching 8 bases. Germline V gene data show CDR1 as SGHKS and CDR2 as YYEKEE (reference sequence). This CDR3 contains 13 residues. V was pared by 0 bases and J by 7 bases, with 2 bases of the junction left unmatched. In DNA, the CDR3 is TGTGCCAGCAGCTTGGAGACAGGGGTGACCCAGTACTTC. Amino acids: CASSLETGVTQYF. The entire variable domain, with the rest obtained from reference TRBV5-5 and TRBJ2-5, is as follows: DAGVTQSPTHLIKTRGQQVTLRCSPISGHKSVSWYQQVLGQGPQFIFQYYEKEERGRGNFPDRFSARQFPNYSSELNVNALLLGDSALYLCASSLETGVTQYFGPGTRLLVL.

This clonotype was observed many times. This chain links TRBV28 with TRBJ1-5; TRBD1 might be the D (6 bases). CDR1 and CDR2 from the germline V gene are MDHEN and SYDVKM. Trimming removed 5 bases at V and 0 bases at J, with 11 bases between. The CDR3 consists of 15 residues. Here the CDR3 reads CASSPQGYSNQPQHF. DNA for the CDR3: TGTGCCAGCAGTCCCCAGGGGTATAGCAATCAGCCCCAGCATTTT.

This clonotype was picked up many times. The chain combines TRBV10-3 with TRBJ2-3; D possibly corresponds to TRBD2 (5 bases). This CDR3 is built from 14 residues. CDR1 ENHRY and CDR2 SYGVKD come from the germline V gene. V dropped 4 bases and J dropped 4 bases, with 12 bases sitting between them. The CDR3 sequence: CAISGRGFPDTQYF. DNA of the CDR3: TGTGCCATCAGTGGCAGAGGGTTCCCAGATACGCAGTATTTT.

This clonotype was seen ten or more times. The chain joins TRBV2 to TRBJ2-3, with TRBD2 as a possible D gene (5 bases). The CDR3 is made up of 15 amino acids. V was cut by 4 bases and J by 0 bases, with 11 bases left in between. Per the germline V gene, CDR1 is SNHLY and CDR2 is FYNNEI. CDR3 in amino acids: CASSVLESSTDTQYF. The CDR3 region has the DNA TGTGCCAGCAGTGTACTAGAATCGAGCACAGATACGCAGTATTTT.

This clonotype appeared a few times. The chain recombines TRBV27 with TRBJ2-1; D not certain. Per germline, CDR1 MNHEY and CDR2 SMNVEV (reference sequence). V was cut by 3 bases and J by 6 bases, with 9 bases left in between. The CDR3 is 13 residues long. The CDR3 here is CASSLQGFNEQFF. In DNA form, the CDR3 reads TGTGCCAGCAGTTTGCAAGGGTTCAATGAGCAGTTCTTC.

This clonotype was counted at least ten times. This chain uses TRBV6-1 with TRBJ2-7; D may be TRBD1 (5 bases). The CDR3 spans 13 residues. Germline V CDR1 and CDR2: MNHNS, SASEGT. The V end lost 5 bases, the J end lost 3 bases, and 11 bases lay between the germline ends. Here the CDR3 reads CASSSDRYYEQYF. CDR3 coding DNA: TGTGCCAGCAGTTCCGACAGATACTACGAGCAGTACTTC.

The table lists this clonotype with many counts. V usage is TRBV6-7 and J usage is TRBJ2-1; possibly TRBD2 for D (6 bases). TRBV6-7 is known as an ORF, though its function is uncertain. V lost 5 bases and J lost 4, with 30 bases in between. The CDR3 is 20 amino acids. The CDR3 protein is CASSPNSGYGPKGIYNEQFF. The CDR3 DNA is TGTGCCAGCAGTCCAAACAGCGGGTACGGTCCGAAGGGTATATACAATGAGCAGTTCTTC.

In its sample, this clonotype was seen many times. CDR3 nucleotides: TGTGCCTGGGCCGGTGGGGGTCCGGATGAAAAACTGTTTTTT. It codes for CAWAGGGPDEKLFF. This chain joins TRBV30 and TRBJ1-4; D is perhaps TRBD1 (5 bases). Germline V gives CDR1 GTSNPN, CDR2 SVGIG (reference sequence). The CDR3 contains 14 residues. The V end lost 5 bases, the J end lost 6 bases, and 16 bases lay between the germline ends.

This clonotype was counted many times. V gene TRBV3-1 combines with J gene TRBJ2-1, with TRBD1 matching over 10 bases. The CDR3 extends over 15 amino acids. Per germline, CDR1 LGHDT and CDR2 YNNKEL (reference sequence). Trimming cost V 4 bases and J 4 bases; bases outside gene matches: 4. DNA for the CDR3: TGTGCCAGCAGCCCCCGGGACAGGGGTTACAATGAGCAGTTCTTC. It yields the protein CASSPRDRGYNEQFF.

Ten or more counts support this clonotype. The gene calls are TRBV2 and TRBJ2-5, with 15 bases fitting TRBD2. With 6 bases clipped from V and 5 bases from J, the junction kept 4 bases outside the gene matches. Germline CDR1 is SNHLY and CDR2 is FYNNEI. This CDR3 has 15 amino acids. The CDR3 reads CASRGLAGGGETQYF. The CDR3 DNA sequence: TGTGCCAGCAGAGGACTAGCGGGAGGGGGGGAGACCCAGTACTTC.

There are many counts of this clonotype. The V and J genes are TRBV5-4 and TRBJ2-3; D is perhaps TRBD1 (5 bases). V was cut by 1 base and J by 2 bases, with 8 bases left in between. The germline gives CDR1 SGHNT, CDR2 YYREEE (reference sequence). The CDR3 covers 14 residues. The CDR3 is CASSLQGITDTQYF. The CDR3 bases are TGTGCCAGCAGCTTGCAGGGAATCACAGATACGCAGTATTTT.

This clonotype appeared many times. This chain uses TRBV30 with TRBJ1-1; D is uncertain. This CDR3 region has 14 residues. Trimming took off 4 bases at V and 5 bases at J, with 17 bases between the two ends. Per germline, CDR1 GTSNPN and CDR2 SVGIG (reference sequence). This CDR3 reads CAWIPGLVKTEAFF. The CDR3 DNA follows: TGTGCCTGGATCCCCGGGCTGGTTAAGACTGAAGCTTTCTTT. The full variable domain, completed using reference TRBV30 and TRBJ1-1, is SQTIHQWPATLVQPVGSPLSLECTVEGTSNPNLYWYRQAAGRGLQLLFYSVGIGQISSEVPQNLSASRPQDRQFILSSKKLLLSDSGFYLCAWIPGLVKTEAFFGQGTRLTVV.

This clonotype has only a few counts. With a much larger clone just one base away, this may be a read error. The J gene is TRBJ2-1, the V gene TRBV20-1; D gene unclear. CDR1 is DFQATT and CDR2 is SNEGSKA in the germline V gene (reference sequence). The CDR3 length is 14 residues. Trimming pared 5 bases from V and 2 bases from J, leaving 13 bases between. CDR3 in amino acids: CSAARATPYNEQFF. The CDR3 DNA reads TGCAGTGCTGCAAGGGCTACCCCCTACAATGAGCAGTTCTTC.

This clonotype has more than one count but fewer than ten. Compared with germline, one end of the junction differs, possibly owing to a read error. The chain employs TRBV30 and TRBJ1-1; D ambiguous. CDR3 size: 11 residues. The germline CDR1 and CDR2 sequences are GTSNPN and SVGIG (reference sequence). This chain's CDR3 is CAWEYHTETFF. DNA of the CDR3: TGTGCCTGGGAATACCACACTGAAACTTTCTTT.

This clonotype occurred many times. This chain joins TRBV9 and TRBJ1-2; 7 nucleotides match TRBD1. The CDR3 sequence is 12 residues long. The germline V gene encodes CDR1 SGDLS and CDR2 YYNGEE. The J segment lost 4 bases and the V segment lost 5 bases, leaving 2 bases of the junction unmatched. The CDR3 loop reads CASRGQPYGYTF. The CDR3, as DNA: TGTGCCAGCAGGGGACAGCCCTATGGCTACACCTTC.

The chain couples TRBV9 to TRBJ1-2; TRBD1 matches 8 bases. J lost 5 bases, V lost 0 bases, and 12 bases had no gene match. The germline CDR1 and CDR2 sequences are SGDLS and YYNGEE. The CDR3 has 17 amino acids. CDR3 sequence (DNA): TGTGCCAGCAGCGTAGAGCGCGGGACAGGAGGAGCTTATGGCTACACCTTC. Encoded protein: CASSVERGTGGAYGYTF.

This clonotype has at least ten counts. The chain recombines TRBV20-1 with TRBJ1-4; D is unclear. V was shortened by 5 bases and J by 11 bases, with 18 bases between the two germline ends. The CDR3 spans 13 residues. Per germline, CDR1 DFQATT and CDR2 SNEGSKA (reference sequence). The CDR3: CSAERQVGGKLFF. As DNA, the CDR3 is TGCAGTGCTGAGAGACAAGTAGGCGGGAAACTGTTTTTT.

At least ten counts were recorded for this clonotype. The V call is TRBV19, the J call TRBJ1-1; D remains ambiguous. V lost 6 bases to trimming and J lost 2 bases, with 16 bases between them. This CDR3 has 15 amino acids. Per germline, CDR1 LNHDA and CDR2 SQIVND (reference sequence). In DNA, the CDR3 is TGTGCCAGTAGCATGGACGCAGCAACAAACACTGAAGCTTTCTTT. Its translation: CASSMDAATNTEAFF.

The V gene is TRBV5-6, the J gene TRBJ1-1; unclear D gene. CDR1 and CDR2 from the germline V gene are SGHDT and YYEEEE. The CDR3 sequence is 13 residues long. Trimming shortened V by 4 bases and J by 8 bases, and 15 bases separated the two germline ends. Here the CDR3 reads CASSPGLVAEAFF. CDR3 coding DNA: TGTGCCAGCAGCCCGGGCTTGGTGGCGGAAGCTTTCTTT.

The chain employs TRBV29-1 and TRBJ2-5, with a possible D match to TRBD2 (6 bases). Germline assignment: CDR1 SQVTM and CDR2 ANQGSEA. The CDR3 consists of 12 residues. Trimming left V 4 bases short and J 5 bases short, with 11 bases between. The CDR3 loop reads CSVVKGGETQYF. For the CDR3, the DNA is TGCAGCGTTGTCAAGGGAGGTGAGACCCAGTACTTC.

This clonotype was picked up a small number of times. The chain joins TRBV9 to TRBJ2-1, with 7 bases aligning to TRBD2. Looked up from germline, CDR1 is SGDLS and CDR2 is YYNGEE. The CDR3 has 15 residues. The trim removed 0 bases at V and 2 bases at J, leaving 2 bases unmatched. The CDR3, as DNA: TGTGCCAGCAGCGTAGTCGGGGGGACCTACAATGAGCAGTTCTTC. As protein: CASSVVGGTYNEQFF. Full variable domain (rest looked up from reference TRBV9 and TRBJ2-1): DSGVTQTPKHLITATGQRVTLRCSPRSGDLSVYWYQQSLDQGLQFLIQYYNGEERAKGNILERFSAQQFPDLHSELNLSSLELGDSALYFCASSVVGGTYNEQFFGPGTRLTVL.

There are many counts of this clonotype. The chain has TRBV28 and TRBJ2-7, with D possibly called TRBD1 or TRBD2 (6 bases each). The CDR3 extends over 15 amino acids. Germline V CDR1 and CDR2: MDHEN, SYDVKM. The V end was cut by 5 bases, the J end by 1 base, with 15 bases between. DNA of the CDR3: TGTGCCAGCAGTCCCTGGCGGGACACTTCCTACGAGCAGTACTTC. Its protein is CASSPWRDTSYEQYF. The complete variable domain, with remaining parts taken from reference TRBV28 and TRBJ2-7, reads DVKVTQSSRYLVKRTGEKVFLECVQDMDHENMFWYRQDPGLGLRLIYFSYDVKMKEKGDIPEGYSVSREKKERFSLILESASTNQTSMYLCASSPWRDTSYEQYFGPGTRLTVT.

This clonotype occurred many times. This sequence joins TRBV2 and TRBJ2-3; the match to TRBD2 covers 13 bases. The V segment lost 4 bases and the J segment 10 bases; nucleotides outside the gene matches: 8. The germline V gene encodes CDR1 SNHLY and CDR2 FYNNEI. The CDR3 has 15 amino acids. The CDR3 bases are TGTGCCAGCAGTGGAGGACTAGCGGGAGTTCTAGCGCAGTATTTT. Encoded protein: CASSGGLAGVLAQYF.

This clonotype has just a few counts. The chain combines TRBV11-1 with TRBJ2-3; the D is unclear. The CDR3 spans 17 residues. With 1 base removed from V and 2 bases from J, the gap between germline ends came to 16 bases. Germline V gives CDR1 SGHAT, CDR2 FQDESV (reference sequence). The CDR3 DNA is TGTGCCAGCAGCTTAGGGTGGCTGCAGACGACCACAGATACGCAGTATTTT. Amino acid sequence: CASSLGWLQTTTDTQYF.

This clonotype showed up just a few times. V usage is TRBV20-1 and J usage is TRBJ1-2, with 8 nucleotides matching TRBD1. CDR3 length: 13 residues. The V segment lost 3 bases and the J segment 5 bases; nucleotides outside the gene matches: 5. From germline, CDR1 is DFQATT and CDR2 SNEGSKA (reference sequence). CDR3 bases: TGCAGTGCTAGGATGGACAGGGTGTATGGCTACACCTTC. Amino acid sequence: CSARMDRVYGYTF.

This clonotype showed up just a few times. The CDR3 loop reads CASSQEPRKSSYNEQFF. CDR3 in DNA: TGCGCCAGCAGCCAAGAACCGCGGAAGAGCTCCTACAATGAGCAGTTCTTC. J is TRBJ2-1 and V is TRBV4-3; D is undetermined. V lost 0 bases, J lost 0 bases, and 12 bases lay in between. The germline gives CDR1 LGHNA, CDR2 YSLEER. This CDR3 contains 17 residues.

This clonotype was counted many times. The CDR3 DNA sequence: TGCAGTGCCCCTGGGCCGGCCTCCTACGAGCAGTACTTC. Its protein product is CSAPGPASYEQYF. The V and J genes are TRBV20-1 and TRBJ2-7; no clear D. The V gene's germline CDR1 is DFQATT and CDR2 SNEGSKA (reference sequence). There are 13 residues in the CDR3. The V end lost 6 bases, the J end lost 0 bases, and 12 bases lay between the germline ends.

This clonotype was seen only a few times. J is TRBJ1-1 and V is TRBV5-1; the D gene is possibly TRBD1 (6 bases). Germline V gene data show CDR1 as SGHRS and CDR2 as YFSETQ. The CDR3 is made up of 15 amino acids. Between the trimmed V and J ends, which lost 2 bases and 5 bases, there was a span of 16 bases. CDR3 amino acids: CASSFGTNPWTEAFF. The CDR3 coding sequence is TGCGCCAGCAGCTTCGGGACAAACCCTTGGACTGAAGCTTTCTTT.

This clonotype was detected many times. The chain has TRBV7-9 and TRBJ2-5, with 10 bases fitting TRBD1. CDR3 length: 15 amino acids. Germline V gene lookup returns CDR1 SEHNR and CDR2 FQNEAQ (reference sequence). V was pared by 5 bases and J by 3 bases, with 6 bases of the junction left unmatched. The CDR3 DNA sequence: TGTGCCAGCAGCAGATCCGGGACAGGGGAAGAGACCCAGTACTTC. Translated: CASSRSGTGEETQYF.

This clonotype was seen many times. The genes are TRBV11-1 and TRBJ2-1, with D unresolved. Germline loops: CDR1 SGHAT, CDR2 FQDESV (reference sequence). Trimming pared 7 bases from V and 3 bases from J, leaving 19 bases between. This CDR3 has 16 residues. CDR3 amino acids: CASTADGPEHYNEQFF. CDR3 nucleotide sequence: TGTGCCAGCACTGCCGACGGGCCCGAACACTACAATGAGCAGTTCTTC.

This clonotype has a count of ten or more. The gene calls are TRBV27 and TRBJ1-2, with TRBD1 as a possible D gene (6 bases). Looked up from germline, CDR1 is MNHEY and CDR2 is SMNVEV (reference sequence). Trimming removed 6 bases from V and 8 bases from J, with 22 bases in between. This CDR3 is built from 15 residues. This CDR3 is CASSLAGGGIYGYTF. The CDR3 DNA reads as TGTGCCAGCAGCCTGGCGGGGGGCGGAATCTACGGCTACACCTTC.